This TCR beta chain was obtained from a study of T cells in Graves' hyperthyroidism and ophthalmopathy. Regarding the study as a whole: Ophthalmopathy stood apart from stable hyperthyroidism in a 13 V-J model.

This clonotype was detected many times. Its specificity is not known. Cells are PBMCs isolated from around 9.4 ml of fresh blood. V lost 5 bases and J 1 base, leaving 9 bases between the germline ends. This CDR3 has 13 residues. CDR1 is MNHEY and CDR2 is SVGAGI in the germline V gene. RNA transcripts served as the template for amplifying TCR beta CDR3 regions. The HTBI primer set was used in a first-round RT-PCR of the TCR CDR3. One entry per CDR3 protein, called by TCRdb with MiXCR from the multiplex PCR reads. Among 550,000 to 700,000 distinct CDR3 sequences listed, 14% to 15% were seen once. This clonotype was sampled from a woman aged 35 to 49 with Graves' ophthalmopathy. The material sequenced was blood. This chain joins TRBV6-5 and TRBJ2-7; D call uncertain. In nucleotides, the CDR3 is TGTGCCAGCAGTACACCATCTTCCTACGAGCAGTACTTC. Translated, it gives CASSTPSSYEQYF.